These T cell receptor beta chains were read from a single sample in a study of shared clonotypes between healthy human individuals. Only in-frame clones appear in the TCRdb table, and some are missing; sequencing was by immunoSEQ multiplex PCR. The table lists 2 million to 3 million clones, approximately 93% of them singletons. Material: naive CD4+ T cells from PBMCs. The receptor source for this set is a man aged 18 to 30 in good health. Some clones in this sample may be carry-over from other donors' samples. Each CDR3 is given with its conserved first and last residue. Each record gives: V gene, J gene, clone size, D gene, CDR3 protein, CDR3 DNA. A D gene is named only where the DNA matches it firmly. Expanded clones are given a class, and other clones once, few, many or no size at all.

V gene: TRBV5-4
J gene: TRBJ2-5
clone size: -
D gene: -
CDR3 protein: CASSLGADQETQYF
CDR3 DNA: TGTGCCAGCAGCTTGGGGGCCGACCAAGAGACCCAGTACTTC

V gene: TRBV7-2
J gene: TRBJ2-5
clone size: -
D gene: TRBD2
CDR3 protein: CASSEPLAGETQYF
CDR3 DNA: TGTGCCAGCAGCGAGCCGCTAGCGGGAGAGACCCAGTACTTC

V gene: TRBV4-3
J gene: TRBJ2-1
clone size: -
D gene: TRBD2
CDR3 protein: CASSQDREGTSPSYNEQFF
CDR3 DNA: TGCGCCAGCAGCCAAGATCGGGAGGGGACTAGCCCTTCCTACAATGAGCAGTTCTTC

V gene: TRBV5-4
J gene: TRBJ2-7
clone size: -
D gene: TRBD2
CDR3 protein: CASSFTSGRVYEQYF
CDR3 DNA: TGTGCCAGCAGCTTTACTAGCGGGAGAGTCTACGAGCAGTACTTC

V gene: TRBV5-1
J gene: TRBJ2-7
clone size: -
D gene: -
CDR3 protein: CASSLAGGTPTYEQYF
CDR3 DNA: TGCGCCAGCAGCTTGGCCGGCGGGACGCCTACCTACGAGCAGTACTTC

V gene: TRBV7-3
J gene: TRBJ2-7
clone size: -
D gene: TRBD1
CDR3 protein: CASSYTGGSNEQYF
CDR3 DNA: TGTGCCAGCAGCTATACAGGGGGGAGCAACGAGCAGTACTTC

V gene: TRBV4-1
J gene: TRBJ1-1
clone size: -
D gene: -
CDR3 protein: CASSQGLIVSGGNTEAFF
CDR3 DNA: TGCGCCAGCAGCCAAGGACTCATTGTTTCGGGAGGAAACACTGAAGCTTTCTTT

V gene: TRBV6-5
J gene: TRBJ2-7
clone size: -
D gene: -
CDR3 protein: CASSYSWGLEQYF
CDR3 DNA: TGTGCCAGCAGTTACTCGTGGGGGCTCGAGCAGTACTTC

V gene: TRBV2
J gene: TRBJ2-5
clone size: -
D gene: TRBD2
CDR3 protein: CASVLSGLLREAQYF
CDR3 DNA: TGTGCCAGCGTCCTATCGGGACTACTAAGAGAGGCCCAGTACTTC

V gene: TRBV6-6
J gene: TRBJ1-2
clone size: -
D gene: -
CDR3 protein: CASSRLTRHTF
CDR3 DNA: TGTGCCAGCAGCCGTCTTACGAGGCACACCTTC

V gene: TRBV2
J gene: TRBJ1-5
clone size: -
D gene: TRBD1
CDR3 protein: CASSRDRSQPQHF
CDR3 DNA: TGTGCCAGCAGCCGGGACAGGAGTCAGCCCCAGCATTTT

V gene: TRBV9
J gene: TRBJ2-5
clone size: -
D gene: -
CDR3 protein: CASSGGSVLGETQYF
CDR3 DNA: TGTGCCAGCAGCGGGGGTTCGGTCTTGGGGGAGACCCAGTACTTC

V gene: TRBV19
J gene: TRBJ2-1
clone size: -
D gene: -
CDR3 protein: CASSRLGDTNEQFF
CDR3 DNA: TGTGCCAGTAGCAGGTTAGGGGACACAAATGAGCAGTTCTTC

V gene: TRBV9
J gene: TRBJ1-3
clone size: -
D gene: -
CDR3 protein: CASSPLFGSGNTIYF
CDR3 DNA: TGTGCCAGCAGCCCCCTGTTTGGCTCTGGAAACACCATATATTTT

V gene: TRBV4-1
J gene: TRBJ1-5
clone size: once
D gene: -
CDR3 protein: CASSKTWLPGGNQPQHF
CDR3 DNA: TGCGCCAGCAGCAAGACATGGCTCCCAGGGGGCAATCAGCCCCAGCATTTT

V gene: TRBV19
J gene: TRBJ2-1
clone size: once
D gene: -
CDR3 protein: CASRENGPSYNEQFF
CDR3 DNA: TGTGCCAGTAGGGAGAACGGCCCCTCCTACAATGAGCAGTTCTTC

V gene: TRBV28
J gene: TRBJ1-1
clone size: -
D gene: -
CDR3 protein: CASSFGGWAEAFF
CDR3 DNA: TGTGCCAGCAGTTTTGGGGGATGGGCTGAAGCTTTCTTT

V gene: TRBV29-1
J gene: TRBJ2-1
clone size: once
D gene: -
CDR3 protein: CSANRITAYNEQFF
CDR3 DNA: TGCAGCGCCAACCGGATAACAGCCTACAATGAGCAGTTCTTC

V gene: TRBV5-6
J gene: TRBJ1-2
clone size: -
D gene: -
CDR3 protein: CASSPPGAAPNYGYTF
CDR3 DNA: TGTGCCAGCAGCCCCCCGGGGGCGGCCCCTAACTATGGCTACACCTTC

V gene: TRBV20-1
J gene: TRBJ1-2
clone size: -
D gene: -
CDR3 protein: CSAAPAYGYTF
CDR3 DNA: TGCAGCGCAGCGCCGGCCTATGGCTACACCTTC

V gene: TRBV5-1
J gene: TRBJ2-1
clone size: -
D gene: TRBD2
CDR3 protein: CASSWGLAGDVSYNEQFF
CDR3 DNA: TGCGCCAGCAGCTGGGGACTAGCGGGAGATGTTTCCTACAATGAGCAGTTCTTC

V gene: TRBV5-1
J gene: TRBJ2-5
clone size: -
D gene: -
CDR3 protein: CASSLAGSSQETQYF
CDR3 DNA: TGCGCCAGCAGCTTGGCCGGGTCTTCTCAAGAGACCCAGTACTTC

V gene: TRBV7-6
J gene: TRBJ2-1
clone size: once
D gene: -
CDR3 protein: CASSLVDEQFF
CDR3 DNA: TGTGCCAGCAGCTTAGTCGATGAGCAGTTCTTC

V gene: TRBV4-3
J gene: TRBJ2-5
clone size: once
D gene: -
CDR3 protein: CASSQERSQETQYF
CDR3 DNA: TGCGCCAGCAGCCAAGAAAGATCCCAAGAGACCCAGTACTTC

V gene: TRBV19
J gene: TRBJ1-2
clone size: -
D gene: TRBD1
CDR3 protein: CAGRSGQDSGYTF
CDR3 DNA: TGTGCCGGGAGATCGGGACAGGATAGCGGCTACACCTTC

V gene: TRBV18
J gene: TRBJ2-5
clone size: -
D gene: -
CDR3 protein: CASSPPGSQETQYF
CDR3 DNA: TGTGCCAGCTCACCACCGGGCTCCCAAGAGACCCAGTACTTC

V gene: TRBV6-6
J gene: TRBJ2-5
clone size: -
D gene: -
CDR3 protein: CASSYSQVASPGTQYF
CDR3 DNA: TGTGCCAGCAGTTACTCCCAAGTAGCGTCCCCGGGGACCCAGTACTTC

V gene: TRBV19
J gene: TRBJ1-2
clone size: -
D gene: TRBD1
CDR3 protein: CASSRTGEDYGYTF
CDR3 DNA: TGTGCCAGTAGTAGAACAGGGGAGGACTATGGCTACACCTTC

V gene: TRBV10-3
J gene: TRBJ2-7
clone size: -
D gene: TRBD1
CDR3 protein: CAIRTGQGNLEQYF
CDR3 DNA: TGTGCCATCAGAACGGGACAGGGGAACCTCGAGCAGTACTTC

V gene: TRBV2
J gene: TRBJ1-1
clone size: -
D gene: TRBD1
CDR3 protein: CASREGTGEAFF
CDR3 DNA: TGTGCCAGCAGGGAAGGGACAGGCGAAGCTTTCTTT

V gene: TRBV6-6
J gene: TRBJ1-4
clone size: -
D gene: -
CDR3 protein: CASSHPGRYSEKLFF
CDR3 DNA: TGTGCCAGCAGTCACCCCGGACGATATTCTGAAAAACTGTTTTTT

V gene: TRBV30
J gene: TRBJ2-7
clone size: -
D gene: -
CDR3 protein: CAWRGGDEQYF
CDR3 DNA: TGTGCCTGGAGGGGCGGCGACGAGCAGTACTTC

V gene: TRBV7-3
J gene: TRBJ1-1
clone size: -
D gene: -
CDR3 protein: CASSLTGATGGTEAFF
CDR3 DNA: TGTGCCAGCAGCTTAACGGGAGCGACCGGGGGCACTGAAGCTTTCTTT

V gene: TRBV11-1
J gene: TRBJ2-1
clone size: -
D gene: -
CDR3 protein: CASSLGVVGNNEQFF
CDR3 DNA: TGTGCCAGCAGCTTAGGGGTGGTGGGAAACAATGAGCAGTTCTTC

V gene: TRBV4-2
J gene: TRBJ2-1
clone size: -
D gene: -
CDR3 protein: CASSQADSPGNEQFF
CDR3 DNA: TGTGCCAGCAGCCAGGCGGACAGTCCCGGGAATGAGCAGTTCTTC

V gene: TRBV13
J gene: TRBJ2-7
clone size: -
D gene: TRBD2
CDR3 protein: CASSLSSGQPYEQYF
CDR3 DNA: TGTGCCAGCAGCTTAAGTAGCGGGCAACCCTACGAGCAGTACTTC

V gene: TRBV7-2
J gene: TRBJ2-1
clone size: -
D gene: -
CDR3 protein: CASSLQGYEQFF
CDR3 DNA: TGTGCCAGCAGTCTCCAGGGCTATGAGCAGTTCTTC

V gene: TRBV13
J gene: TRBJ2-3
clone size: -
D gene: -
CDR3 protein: CASKPSAGDTQYF
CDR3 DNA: TGTGCCAGCAAACCTAGCGCAGGGGATACGCAGTATTTT

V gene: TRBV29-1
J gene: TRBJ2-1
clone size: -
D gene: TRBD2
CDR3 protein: CSVEVGLADHYNEQFF
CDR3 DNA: TGCAGCGTGGAGGTCGGACTAGCGGACCACTACAATGAGCAGTTCTTC

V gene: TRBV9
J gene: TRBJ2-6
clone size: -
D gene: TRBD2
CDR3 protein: CASSSEGLTGANVLTF
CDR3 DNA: TGTGCCAGCAGCTCAGAGGGACTAACCGGGGCCAACGTCCTGACTTTC

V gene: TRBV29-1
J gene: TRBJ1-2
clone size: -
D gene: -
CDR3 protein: CSVVENYGYTF
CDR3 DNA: TGCAGCGTTGTCGAGAACTATGGCTACACCTTC

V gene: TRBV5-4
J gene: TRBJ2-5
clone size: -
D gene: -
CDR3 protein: CASSPPSETQYF
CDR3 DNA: TGTGCCAGCAGCCCACCCTCGGAGACCCAGTACTTC